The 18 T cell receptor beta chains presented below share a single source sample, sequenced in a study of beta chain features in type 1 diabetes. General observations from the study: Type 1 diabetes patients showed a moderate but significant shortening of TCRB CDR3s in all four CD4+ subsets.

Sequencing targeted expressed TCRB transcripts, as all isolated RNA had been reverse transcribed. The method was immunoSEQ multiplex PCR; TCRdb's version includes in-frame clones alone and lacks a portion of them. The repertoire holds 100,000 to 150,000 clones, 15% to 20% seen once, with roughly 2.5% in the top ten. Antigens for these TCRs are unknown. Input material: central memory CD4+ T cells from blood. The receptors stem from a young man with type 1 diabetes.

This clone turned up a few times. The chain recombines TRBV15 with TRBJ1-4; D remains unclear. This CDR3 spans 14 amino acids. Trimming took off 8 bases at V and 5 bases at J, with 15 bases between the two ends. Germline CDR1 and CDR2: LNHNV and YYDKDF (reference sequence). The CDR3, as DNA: TGTGCCACCGGTACGCGGGAAGGGAATGAAAAACTGTTTTTT. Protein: CATGTREGNEKLFF.

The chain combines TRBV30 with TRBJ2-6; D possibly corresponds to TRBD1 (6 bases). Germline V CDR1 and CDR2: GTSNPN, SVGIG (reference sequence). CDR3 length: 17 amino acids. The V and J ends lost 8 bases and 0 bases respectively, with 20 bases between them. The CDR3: CAGQIWRSLSGANVLTF. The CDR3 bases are TGTGCCGGACAGATTTGGAGATCCCTCTCTGGGGCCAACGTCCTGACTTTC.

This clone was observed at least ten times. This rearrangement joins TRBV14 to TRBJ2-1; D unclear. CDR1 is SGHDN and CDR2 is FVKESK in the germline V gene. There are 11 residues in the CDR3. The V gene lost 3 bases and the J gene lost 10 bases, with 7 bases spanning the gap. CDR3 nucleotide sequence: TGTGCCAGCAGCCATCTGGAGGAGCAGTTCTTC. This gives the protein CASSHLEEQFF.

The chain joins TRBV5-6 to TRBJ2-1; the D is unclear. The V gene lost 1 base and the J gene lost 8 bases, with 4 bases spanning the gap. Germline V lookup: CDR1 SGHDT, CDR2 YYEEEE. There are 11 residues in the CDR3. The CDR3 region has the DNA TGTGCCAGCAGCTTGTTCGATGAGCAGTTCTTC. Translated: CASSLFDEQFF.

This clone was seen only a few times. CDR3 bases: TGTGCCATCAGTGCACAGGGCCACAATGAGCAGTTCTTC. This codes for CAISAQGHNEQFF. The chain couples TRBV10-3 to TRBJ2-1; a possible D gene is TRBD1 (6 bases). Deletions cut 4 bases from V and 5 bases from J, with 9 bases between. The CDR3 contains 13 residues. Germline lookup yields CDR1 ENHRY and CDR2 SYGVKD.

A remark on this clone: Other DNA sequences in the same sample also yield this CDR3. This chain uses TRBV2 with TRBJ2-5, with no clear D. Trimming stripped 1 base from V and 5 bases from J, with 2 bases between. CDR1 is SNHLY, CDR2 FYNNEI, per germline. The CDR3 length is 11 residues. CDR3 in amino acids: CASSEVETQYF. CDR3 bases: TGTGCCAGCAGTGAAGTCGAGACCCAGTACTTC.

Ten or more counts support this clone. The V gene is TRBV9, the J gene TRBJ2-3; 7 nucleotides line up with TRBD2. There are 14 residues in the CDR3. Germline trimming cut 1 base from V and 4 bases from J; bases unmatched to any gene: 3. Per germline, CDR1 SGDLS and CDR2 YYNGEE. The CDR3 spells CASSVSGNADTQYF. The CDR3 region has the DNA TGTGCCAGCAGCGTAAGCGGGAACGCAGATACGCAGTATTTT.

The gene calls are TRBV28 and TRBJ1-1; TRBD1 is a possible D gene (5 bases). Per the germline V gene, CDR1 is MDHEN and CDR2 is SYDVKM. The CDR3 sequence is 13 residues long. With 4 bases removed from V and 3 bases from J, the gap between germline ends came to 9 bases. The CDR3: CASSSTEYTEAFF. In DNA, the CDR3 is TGTGCCAGCAGTTCGACAGAGTACACTGAAGCTTTCTTT.

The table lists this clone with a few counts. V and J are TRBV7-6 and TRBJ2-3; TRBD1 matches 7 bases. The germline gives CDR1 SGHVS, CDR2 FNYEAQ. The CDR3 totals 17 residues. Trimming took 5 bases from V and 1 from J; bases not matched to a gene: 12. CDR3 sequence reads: CASSPDLRQGGTDTQYF. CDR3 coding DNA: TGTGCCAGCAGCCCGGATCTCAGACAGGGAGGCACAGATACGCAGTATTTT.

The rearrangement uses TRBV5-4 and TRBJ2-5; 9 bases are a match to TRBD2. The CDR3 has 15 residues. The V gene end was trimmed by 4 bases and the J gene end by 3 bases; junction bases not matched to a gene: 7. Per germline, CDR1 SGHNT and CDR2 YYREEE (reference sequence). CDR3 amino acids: CASSKSGGSEETQYF. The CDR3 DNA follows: TGTGCCAGCAGCAAGAGCGGGGGGAGCGAAGAGACCCAGTACTTC.

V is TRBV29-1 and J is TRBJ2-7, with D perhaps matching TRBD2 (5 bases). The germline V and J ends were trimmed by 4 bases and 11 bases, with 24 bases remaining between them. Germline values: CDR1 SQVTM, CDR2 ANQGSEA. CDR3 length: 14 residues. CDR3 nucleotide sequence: TGCAGCGTTGTGGGAGAGTTGTCAACTCATGTGAAGTACTTC. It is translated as CSVVGELSTHVKYF.

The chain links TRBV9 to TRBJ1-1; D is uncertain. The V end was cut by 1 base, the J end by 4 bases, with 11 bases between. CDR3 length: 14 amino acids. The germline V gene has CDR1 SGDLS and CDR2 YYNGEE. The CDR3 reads CASSVLGLGTEAFF. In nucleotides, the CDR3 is TGTGCCAGCAGCGTACTGGGTCTGGGCACTGAAGCTTTCTTT.

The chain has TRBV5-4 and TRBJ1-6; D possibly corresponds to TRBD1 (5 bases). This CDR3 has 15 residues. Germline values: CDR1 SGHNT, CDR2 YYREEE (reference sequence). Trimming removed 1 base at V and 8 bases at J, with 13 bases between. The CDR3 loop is CASSLFAGTYSPLHF. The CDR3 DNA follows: TGTGCCAGCAGCTTGTTCGCCGGGACTTATTCACCCCTCCACTTT. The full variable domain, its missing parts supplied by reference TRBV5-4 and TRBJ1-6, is ETGVTQSPTHLIKTRGQQVTLRCSSQSGHNTVSWYQQALGQGPQFIFQYYREEENGRGNFPPRFSGLQFPNYSSELNVNALELDDSALYLCASSLFAGTYSPLHFGNGTRLTVT.

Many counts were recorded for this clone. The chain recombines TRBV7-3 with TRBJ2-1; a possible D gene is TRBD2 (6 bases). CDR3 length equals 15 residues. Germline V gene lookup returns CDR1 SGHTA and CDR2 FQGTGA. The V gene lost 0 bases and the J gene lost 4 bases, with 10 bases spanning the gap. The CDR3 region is CASSLTPGTYNEQFF. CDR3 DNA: TGTGCCAGCAGCTTAACGCCTGGGACTTACAATGAGCAGTTCTTC.

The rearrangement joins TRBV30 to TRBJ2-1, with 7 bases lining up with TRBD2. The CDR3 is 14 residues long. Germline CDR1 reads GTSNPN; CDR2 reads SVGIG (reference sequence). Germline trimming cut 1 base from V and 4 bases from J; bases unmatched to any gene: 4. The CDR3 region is CAWSEASGYNEQFF. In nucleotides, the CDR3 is TGTGCCTGGAGTGAAGCTAGCGGATACAATGAGCAGTTCTTC. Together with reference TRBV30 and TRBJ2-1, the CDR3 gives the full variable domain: SQTIHQWPATLVQPVGSPLSLECTVEGTSNPNLYWYRQAAGRGLQLLFYSVGIGQISSEVPQNLSASRPQDRQFILSSKKLLLSDSGFYLCAWSEASGYNEQFFGPGTRLTVL.

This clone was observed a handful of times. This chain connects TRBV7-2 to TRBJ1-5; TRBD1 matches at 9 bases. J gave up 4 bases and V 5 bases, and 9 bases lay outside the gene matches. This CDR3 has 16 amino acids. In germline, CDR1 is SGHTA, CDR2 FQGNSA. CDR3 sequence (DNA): TGTGCCAGCAGCCGCCGAGGGACAGGGTTGAATCAGCCCCAGCATTTT. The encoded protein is CASSRRGTGLNQPQHF.

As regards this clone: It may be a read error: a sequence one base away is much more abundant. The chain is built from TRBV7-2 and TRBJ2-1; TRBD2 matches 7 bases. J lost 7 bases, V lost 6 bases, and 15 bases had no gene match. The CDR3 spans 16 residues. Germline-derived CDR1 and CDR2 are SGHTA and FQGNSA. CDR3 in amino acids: CASRPCGGGPGNEQFF. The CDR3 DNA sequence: TGTGCCAGCAGGCCGTGCGGGGGAGGGCCCGGGAATGAGCAGTTCTTC.

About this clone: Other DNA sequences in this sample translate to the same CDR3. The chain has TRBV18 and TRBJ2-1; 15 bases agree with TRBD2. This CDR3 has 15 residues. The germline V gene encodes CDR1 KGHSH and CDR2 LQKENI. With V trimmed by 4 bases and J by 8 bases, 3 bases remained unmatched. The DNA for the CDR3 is TGTGCCAGCTCACTGGGACTAGCGGGAGGTGATGAGCAGTTCTTC. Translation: CASSLGLAGGDEQFF.